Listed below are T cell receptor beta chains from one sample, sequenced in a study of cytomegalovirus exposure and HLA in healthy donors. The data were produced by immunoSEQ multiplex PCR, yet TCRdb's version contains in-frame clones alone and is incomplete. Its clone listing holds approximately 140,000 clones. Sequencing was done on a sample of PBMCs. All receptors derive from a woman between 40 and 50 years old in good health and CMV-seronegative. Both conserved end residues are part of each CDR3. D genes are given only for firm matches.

CDR3: CASSLAGSSYNEQFF
DNA: TGCGCCAGCAGCTTGGCGGGGAGCTCCTACAATGAGCAGTTCTTC
V: TRBV5-1
J: TRBJ2-1
D: NA

CDR3: CASSRTRKETQYF
DNA: TGTGCCAGCAGTAGGACTAGAAAGGAGACCCAGTACTTC
V: TRBV7-6
J: TRBJ2-5
D: TRBD2

CDR3: CASSKNAGGTDTQYF
DNA: TGCGCCAGCAGCAAAAATGCAGGGGGCACAGATACGCAGTATTTT
V: TRBV5-1
J: TRBJ2-3
D: NA

CDR3: CASSQTPGGYSGELFF
DNA: TGTGCCAGCAGCCAAACTCCGGGGGGGTATTCCGGGGAGCTGTTTTTT
V: TRBV7-6
J: TRBJ2-2
D: TRBD2

CDR3: CASSEWKGIYSYEQYF
DNA: TGTGCCAGCAGTGAATGGAAGGGGATATACTCCTACGAGCAGTACTTC
V: TRBV25-1
J: TRBJ2-7
D: NA

CDR3: CASSRSQGNNSPLHF
DNA: TGTGCCAGCAGCCGGTCACAGGGGAATAATTCACCCCTCCACTTT
V: TRBV4-2
J: TRBJ1-6
D: TRBD1

CDR3: CASSPGGSGEAFF
DNA: TGTGCCAGCAGCCCGGGGGGGTCGGGGGAAGCTTTCTTT
V: TRBV9
J: TRBJ1-1
D: NA

CDR3: CASSDSRGLYGYTF
DNA: TGTGCCAGCAGTGACTCCAGGGGGCTCTATGGCTACACCTTC
V: TRBV9
J: TRBJ1-2
D: TRBD1

CDR3: CASSPPGTGGEKLFF
DNA: TGTGCCAGCTCACCACCGGGGACAGGGGGAGAAAAACTGTTTTTT
V: TRBV18
J: TRBJ1-4
D: TRBD1

CDR3: CASSSGTGGNEQFF
DNA: TGTGCCAGCAGCTCCGGGACAGGGGGGAATGAGCAGTTCTTC
V: TRBV28
J: TRBJ2-1
D: TRBD1

CDR3: CASSLGPGDIQYF
DNA: TGCGCCAGCAGCTTGGGGCCGGGAGACATTCAGTACTTC
V: TRBV5-1
J: TRBJ2-4
D: NA

CDR3: CASSELARGNQETQYF
DNA: TGTGCCAGCAGTGAATTGGCCCGGGGGAACCAAGAGACCCAGTACTTC
V: TRBV25-1
J: TRBJ2-5
D: NA

CDR3: CAISEPSPRGQELNYGYTF
DNA: TGTGCCATCAGTGAGCCAAGTCCGAGGGGACAGGAGTTAAACTATGGCTACACCTTC
V: TRBV10-3
J: TRBJ1-2
D: TRBD1

CDR3: CASSGDLKRRGKQPQHF
DNA: TGTGCCAGCAGCGGAGACCTGAAACGGCGGGGGAAACAGCCCCAGCATTTT
V: TRBV7-8
J: TRBJ1-5
D: NA

CDR3: CASSELGGGYTF
DNA: TGTGCCAGCAGTGAATTAGGCGGTGGCTACACCTTC
V: TRBV25-1
J: TRBJ1-2
D: NA

CDR3: CASSPGTGTGYTF
DNA: TGCGCCAGCAGCCCCGGGACAGGGACGGGCTACACCTTC
V: TRBV5-1
J: TRBJ1-2
D: TRBD1

CDR3: CASSRDNEQFF
DNA: TGTGCCAGCTCCCGGGACAATGAGCAGTTCTTC
V: TRBV6-5
J: TRBJ2-1
D: NA

CDR3: CASSLWGLVSNEQFF
DNA: TGTGCCAGCAGCTTGTGGGGACTAGTTTCCAATGAGCAGTTCTTC
V: TRBV5-6
J: TRBJ2-1
D: TRBD2

CDR3: CASSPRIVSGAGYTF
DNA: TGTGCCAGCAGCCCCCGGATCGTTTCCGGAGCTGGCTACACCTTC
V: TRBV6-5
J: TRBJ1-2
D: NA

CDR3: CASSLGTGYNSPLHF
DNA: TGTGCCAGCAGCTTGGGCACAGGTTATAATTCACCCCTCCACTTT
V: TRBV5-4
J: TRBJ1-6
D: NA